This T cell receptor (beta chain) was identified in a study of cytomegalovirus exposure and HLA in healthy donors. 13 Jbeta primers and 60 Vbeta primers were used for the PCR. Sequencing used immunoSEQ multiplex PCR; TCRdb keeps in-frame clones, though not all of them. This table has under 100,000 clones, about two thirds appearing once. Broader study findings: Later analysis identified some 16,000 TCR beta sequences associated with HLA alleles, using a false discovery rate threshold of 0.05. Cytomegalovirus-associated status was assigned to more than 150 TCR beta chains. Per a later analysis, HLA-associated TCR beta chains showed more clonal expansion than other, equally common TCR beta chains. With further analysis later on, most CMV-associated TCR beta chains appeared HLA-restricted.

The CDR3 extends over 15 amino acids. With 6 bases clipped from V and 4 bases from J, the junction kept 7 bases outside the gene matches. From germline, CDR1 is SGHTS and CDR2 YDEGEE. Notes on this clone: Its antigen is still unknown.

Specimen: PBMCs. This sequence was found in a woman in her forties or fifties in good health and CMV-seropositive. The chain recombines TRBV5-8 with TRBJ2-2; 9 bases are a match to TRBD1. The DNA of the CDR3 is TGTGCCAGCAACGACAGGGGGAGAAGCACCGGGGAGCTGTTTTTT. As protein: CASNDRGRSTGELFF.